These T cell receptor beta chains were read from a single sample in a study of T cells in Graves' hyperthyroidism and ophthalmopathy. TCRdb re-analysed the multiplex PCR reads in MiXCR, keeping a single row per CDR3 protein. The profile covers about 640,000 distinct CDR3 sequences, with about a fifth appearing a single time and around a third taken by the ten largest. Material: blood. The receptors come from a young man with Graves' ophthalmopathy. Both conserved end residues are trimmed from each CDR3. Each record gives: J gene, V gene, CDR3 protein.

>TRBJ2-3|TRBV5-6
ASSLRPGQSTDTQY
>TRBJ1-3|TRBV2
ASSEYGNTIY
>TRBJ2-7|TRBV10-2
ASSEFGGLADYEQY
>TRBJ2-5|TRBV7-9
ASTDVGTEQETQY
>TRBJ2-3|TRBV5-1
ASSLQDSLSTDTQY
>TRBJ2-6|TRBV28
ASSSDSGANVLT
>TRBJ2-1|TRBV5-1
ASSIGTGERSYNEQF
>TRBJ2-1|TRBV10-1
ASSSTPNNEQF
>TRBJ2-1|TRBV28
ASSRPTSGRAPFYNEQF
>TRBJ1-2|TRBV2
ASSERGPPTNT
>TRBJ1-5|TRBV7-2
ASSLASQGFGPQH
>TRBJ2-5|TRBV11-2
ASSPGLAGWQETQY
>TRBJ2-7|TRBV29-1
SVEEGGQGAYEQY
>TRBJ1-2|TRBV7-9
ASSLGGAGAFYGYT
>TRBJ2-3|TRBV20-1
SAPLSGRKDTQY
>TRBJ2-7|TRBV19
ASSTQPGQGLREQY
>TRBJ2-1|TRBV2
ASPRGPSYNEQF
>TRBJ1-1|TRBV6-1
ASSGTANTEAF
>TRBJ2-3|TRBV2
ASRLAGATDTQY
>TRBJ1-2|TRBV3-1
ASSPGQGLYGYT
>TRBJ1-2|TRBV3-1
ASSQVTGTYGYT
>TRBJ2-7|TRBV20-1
SAPEQGPVPYEQY
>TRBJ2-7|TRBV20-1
SARDRGGVSERY
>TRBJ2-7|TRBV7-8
ASRRTFRGHEQY
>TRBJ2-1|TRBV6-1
ASRPASADSYNEQF
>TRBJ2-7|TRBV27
ASSFGPAYEQY
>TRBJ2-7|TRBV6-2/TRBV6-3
ASSSPTGALYEQY
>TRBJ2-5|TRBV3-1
ASSQERLAGNQETQY
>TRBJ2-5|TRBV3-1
ASSLVAGDRETQY
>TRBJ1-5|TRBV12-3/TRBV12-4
ASSLGWNQPQH
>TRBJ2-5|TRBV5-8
ASSLKTRKETQY
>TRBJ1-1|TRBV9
ASSPNRGLTEAF
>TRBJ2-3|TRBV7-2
ASSSELLAGDSGTDTQY
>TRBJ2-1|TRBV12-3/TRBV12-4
ASSPRTSGVGGEQF
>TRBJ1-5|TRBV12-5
ASGDPRDRGSYQPQH
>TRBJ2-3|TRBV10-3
AISEHHAGDTDTQY
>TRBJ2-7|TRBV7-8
ASSLGSAEIYEQY
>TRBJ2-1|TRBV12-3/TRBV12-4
ASSSGTGDSYNEQF
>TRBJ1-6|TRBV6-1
ASSTDRRNSPLH
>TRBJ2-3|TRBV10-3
ATRDRGTDTQY
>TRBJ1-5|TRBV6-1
ASSEWGMERPQH
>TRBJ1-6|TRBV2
ASSVNSPLH
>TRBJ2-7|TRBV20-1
SAMPGTSGYYEQY
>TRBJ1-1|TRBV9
ASSPGANPGTEAF
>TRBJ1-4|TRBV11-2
ASRTGTTNEKLF
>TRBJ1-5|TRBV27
ASRAKTYQPQH
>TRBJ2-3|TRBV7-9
ASATTTDTQY
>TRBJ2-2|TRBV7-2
ASSFVAGATGELF
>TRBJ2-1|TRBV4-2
ASSQANSGSRNNEQF
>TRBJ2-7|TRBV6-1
ASSWSRDRGSYEQY
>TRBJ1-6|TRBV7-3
ASSFRPGRESPLH